This TCR beta chain comes out of a study of T cell repertoires in cytomegalovirus infection. Background on the study: Through public TCR beta signatures, both CMV infection and matching HLA type were indicated. Study results and limitations: HLA-C-restricted CMV-specific TCR beta clonotypes prevailed in the ex vivo response. The study identified carriers of CMV plus the relevant HLA from cumulative public TCR beta family frequency.

This clonotype showed up many times. Its antigen is as yet unknown. Via MiXCR, TCRdb re-called the reads, giving one row per CDR3 protein. The sample has under 200,000 distinct CDR3 sequences, approximately 9.7% seen once. Sequencing was performed on PBMCs. The clonotype originates from a human donor in good health (CMV status not recorded). Some clones in this sample may be carry-over from other donors' samples.

The CDR3 region is CASSLDRGGGVWDEQFF. The CDR3 DNA reads TGTGCCAGCAGCTTAGATCGAGGCGGGGGAGTCTGGGATGAGCAGTTCTTC. The chain is built from TRBV11-2 and TRBJ2-1; 7 positions match TRBD2. V trimming: 0 bases; J trimming: 8 bases; junction bases outside the gene matches: 13. This CDR3 has 17 residues. Germline values: CDR1 SGHAT, CDR2 FQNNGV.